The sequence of this T cell receptor (beta chain) was determined in a study of sequential checkpoint blockade in melanoma. Study-wide background: After both sequences, patients received maintenance nivolumab.

Sequencing used immunoSEQ multiplex PCR; TCRdb keeps in-frame clones, though not all of them. The repertoire holds 3,000 to 4,000 clones, with under 25% as singletons. This sample's treatment: randomized to nivolumab then ipilimumab (arm A) or the reverse (arm B). The CDR3 consists of 13 residues. V was clipped by 7 bases and J by 5 bases; unmatched bases: 6. The germline V gene encodes CDR1 MNHGY and CDR2 SAAAGT. The chain has TRBV6-8 and TRBJ2-5; TRBD1 matches at 8 bases. The sample in question was tumor tissue (inferred from file names), obtained from a patient given nivolumab and ipilimumab in sequence. This receptor was identified in a human donor with melanoma. The CDR3 region has the DNA TGTGCCAGCACCCCACACAGGGGGGAGACCCAGTACTTC. Translating it yields CASTPHRGETQYF.